One and the same sample provided the 22 T cell receptor beta chains below, sequenced in a study of preoperative IRX-2 immunotherapy in early breast cancer. Described treatment: preoperative locoregional IRX-2 cytokine immunotherapy. TCRdb's table, derived via immunoSEQ multiplex PCR, lists solely in-frame clones and lacks some. Of under 25,000 clones listed, 70% to 90% are singletons. The material sequenced was lymph node tissue, taken after IRX-2 immunotherapy. These receptors were collected from a human donor with breast cancer.

The CDR3 DNA follows: TGTGCCAGCTCAGGACTAGCGGGGGTTGAGCAGTTCTTC. The encoded protein is CASSGLAGVEQFF. The genes are TRBV18 and TRBJ2-1, with TRBD2 identical over 13 bases. This CDR3 is 13 amino acids long. After removal of 5 bases from V and 9 bases from J, the junction contained 1 base not matched to a gene. CDR1 and CDR2 (germline): KGHSH, LQKENI.

V usage is TRBV19 and J usage is TRBJ1-1; D is undetermined. Germline V gene data show CDR1 as LNHDA and CDR2 as SQIVND (reference sequence). The CDR3 contains 12 residues. The V gene lost 5 bases and the J gene lost 9 bases, with 13 bases spanning the gap. The CDR3: CASSDGPSKAFF. The CDR3, as DNA: TGTGCCAGTAGTGATGGTCCTAGTAAAGCTTTCTTT. The entire variable domain, with the rest obtained from reference TRBV19 and TRBJ1-1, is as follows: DGGITQSPKYLFRKEGQNVTLSCEQNLNHDAMYWYRQDPGQGLRLIYYSQIVNDFQKGDIAEGYSVSREKKESFPLTVTSAQKNPTAFYLCASSDGPSKAFFGQGTRLTVV.

The chain uses TRBV7-2 and TRBJ1-6; D is unresolved. V gave up 4 bases and J gave up 9 bases, with 25 bases separating them. CDR1 SGHTA and CDR2 FQGNSA come from the germline V gene. The CDR3 has 18 amino acids. As DNA, the CDR3 is TGTGCCAGCAGCTCCTCCGTACAGAACTCGGTGATTAGTTCACCCCTCCACTTT. Translated, it gives CASSSSVQNSVISSPLHF.

V is TRBV6-8 and J is TRBJ2-7; D is undetermined. V lost 1 base, J lost 5 bases, and 6 bases lay in between. The CDR3 length is 12 residues. The germline CDR1 and CDR2 sequences are MNHGY and SAAAGT. The CDR3 loop is CASSYFGNEQYF. CDR3 coding DNA: TGTGCCAGCAGTTACTTTGGCAACGAGCAGTACTTC.

The chain employs TRBV18 and TRBJ1-1; the D gene is possibly TRBD1 (5 bases). CDR1 is KGHSH and CDR2 is LQKENI in the germline V gene. Trimming stripped 5 bases from V and 3 bases from J, with 10 bases between. This CDR3 has 13 amino acids. CDR3: CASSSDSYTEAFF. The CDR3 nucleotides are TGTGCCAGCTCAAGTGACAGCTACACTGAAGCTTTCTTT.

This clone was recorded a few times. The chain uses TRBV12-5 and TRBJ1-5, with TRBD1 matching over 7 bases. V gave up 4 bases and J gave up 9 bases; unmatched junction bases: 9. Germline CDR1 LGHNT, CDR2 FRNRAP. This CDR3 has 14 amino acids. The CDR3 sequence is CASGSRQGQGPQHF. CDR3 DNA: TGTGCTAGTGGTTCTCGACAGGGCCAGGGGCCCCAGCATTTT.

This rearrangement joins TRBV25-1 to TRBJ2-7; TRBD1 matches 9 bases. The CDR3 runs to 12 residues. Germline-derived CDR1 and CDR2 are MGHDK and SYGVNS. J lost 5 bases, V lost 8 bases, and 4 bases had no gene match. The CDR3 here is CASGDRAHEQYF. The CDR3 DNA reads as TGTGCCAGCGGGGACAGGGCCCACGAGCAGTACTTC.

This rearrangement joins TRBV19 to TRBJ2-3; 11 nucleotides align to TRBD2. V lost 4 bases to trimming and J lost 5 bases; unmatched junction nucleotides: 14. This CDR3 comprises 18 residues. The germline V gene encodes CDR1 LNHDA and CDR2 SQIVND (reference sequence). This CDR3 reads CASSTRGVLAGAGDTQYF. The CDR3, as DNA: TGTGCCAGTAGTACCCGAGGGGTACTAGCGGGAGCGGGAGATACGCAGTATTTT.

V is TRBV12-5 and J is TRBJ2-7; a possible D gene is TRBD2 (6 bases). CDR1 LGHNT and CDR2 FRNRAP come from the germline V gene. The CDR3 consists of 14 residues. V shed 4 bases and J shed 5 bases, with 15 bases lying between them. Here the CDR3 DNA reads TGTGCTAGTGGTTGGGGGACTCCTCAGGACGAGCAGTACTTC. This codes for CASGWGTPQDEQYF.

The gene calls are TRBV1 and TRBJ1-5. TRBV1 is a listed pseudogene. CDR3 length: 15 residues. The CDR3: CASSQETFSNQPQHF. CDR3 coding DNA: TGCGCCAGCAGCCAAGAGACGTTTAGCAATCAGCCCCAGCATTTT.

This chain uses TRBV29-1 with TRBJ1-1; a weak D match, TRBD1 (5 bases). Germline CDR1 reads SQVTM; CDR2 reads ANQGSEA. V lost 4 bases to trimming and J lost 3 bases, with 12 bases between them. The CDR3 spans 13 residues. CDR3 coding DNA: TGCAGCGTTGTACGCAGGGAGTACACTGAAGCTTTCTTT. Translated: CSVVRREYTEAFF.

V gene TRBV28 combines with J gene TRBJ2-7; 7 bases match TRBD2. The CDR3 sequence is 14 residues long. The trim removed 6 bases at V and 3 bases at J, leaving 8 bases unmatched. In germline, CDR1 is MDHEN, CDR2 SYDVKM. The CDR3 region is CASSKSGAGYEQYF. CDR3 nucleotide sequence: TGTGCCAGCAGCAAGAGCGGGGCGGGCTACGAGCAGTACTTC.

This clone has only a few counts. V is TRBV30 and J is TRBJ2-7; 9 nucleotides align to TRBD1. Germline V gives CDR1 GTSNPN, CDR2 SVGIG (reference sequence). The junction had 2 bases not matched to a gene; V was cut back by 0 bases and J by 2 bases. CDR3 length: 14 residues. CDR3 amino acids: CAWSVQGAPYEQYF. DNA for the CDR3: TGTGCCTGGAGTGTACAGGGGGCCCCCTACGAGCAGTACTTC.

V and J are TRBV4-1 and TRBJ1-4; 8 bases fit TRBD1. J was trimmed by 2 bases and V by 3 bases; bases with no gene match: 2. The CDR3 contains 15 residues. Germline V gives CDR1 MGHRA, CDR2 YSYEKL. CDR3 in amino acids: CASSQRTGTNEKLFF. The CDR3 nucleotides read TGCGCCAGCAGCCAGCGGACAGGGACTAATGAAAAACTGTTTTTT.

The CDR3 region has the DNA TGTGCCAGCAGCTTACTAGCGGGGGGGCTTAGTACGCAGTATTTT. Translated, it gives CASSLLAGGLSTQYF. The rearrangement links TRBV11-3 to TRBJ2-3; 12 nucleotides match TRBD2. The CDR3 extends over 15 amino acids. The germline CDR1 and CDR2 sequences are SGHNT and YENEEA. Trimming at V came to 2 bases and at J to 8 bases, leaving 5 bases not matched to a gene. Based on the CDR3 plus reference TRBV11-3 and TRBJ2-3, the full variable domain is EAGVVQSPRYKIIEKKQPVAFWCNPISGHNTLYWYLQNLGQGPELLIRYENEEAVDDSQLPKDRFSAERLKGVDSTLKIQPAELGDSAVYLCASSLLAGGLSTQYFGPGTRLTVL.

The chain has TRBV28 and TRBJ1-2; tentatively, D is TRBD1 (5 bases). Germline lookup yields CDR1 MDHEN and CDR2 SYDVKM. The CDR3 covers 15 residues. The germline V and J ends were trimmed by 3 bases and 8 bases, with 19 bases remaining between them. The CDR3 sequence is CASSFFGREEEGYTF. CDR3 DNA: TGTGCCAGCAGTTTTTTCGGCAGGGAAGAGGAAGGCTACACCTTC.

This chain joins TRBV18 and TRBJ1-1; D is unresolved. This CDR3 has 12 amino acids. V was pared by 6 bases and J by 0 bases, with 5 bases between. CDR1 is KGHSH, CDR2 LQKENI, per germline. CDR3 nucleotide sequence: TGTGCCAGCTCCACCGTGAACACTGAAGCTTTCTTT. Residues: CASSTVNTEAFF.

The chain uses TRBV23-1 and TRBJ1-1, with a possible D match to TRBD1 (6 bases). TRBV23-1 is marked as an open reading frame, function uncertain. V was trimmed by 3 bases and J by 0 bases, leaving 11 bases between them. CDR3 length: 15 residues. CDR3 sequence reads: CASSHPDRLNTEAFF. The CDR3 DNA reads as TGCGCCAGCAGTCATCCCGACAGGTTGAACACTGAAGCTTTCTTT.

The chain links TRBV6-7 to TRBJ2-2, with TRBD1 identical over 7 bases. TRBV6-7 is identified as an open reading frame with a role that is uncertain. This CDR3 comprises 15 residues. J lost 1 base, V lost 5 bases, and 4 bases had no gene match. The DNA of the CDR3 is TGTGCCAGCAGTGATGGACAGGTGAACACCGGGGAGCTGTTTTTT. Translation gives CASSDGQVNTGELFF.

This clone has just one count. The V call is TRBV4-3, the J call TRBJ2-1; D is unresolved. Germline-derived CDR1 and CDR2 are LGHNA and YSLEER. The CDR3 has 15 amino acids. V lost 6 bases, J lost 2 bases, and 14 bases lay in between. CDR3 in DNA: TGCGCCAGCAGTTTAGCCTCTAACCCCTACAATGAGCAGTTCTTC. Protein: CASSLASNPYNEQFF.

This clone was recorded a few times. This chain uses TRBV18 with TRBJ2-7, with TRBD1 matching 8 bases. Germline V gene lookup returns CDR1 KGHSH and CDR2 LQKENI. After removal of 4 bases from V and 3 bases from J, the junction contained 5 bases not matched to a gene. The CDR3 has 14 residues. The CDR3 bases are TGTGCCAGCTCACAACAGGGGACAGGCTACGAGCAGTACTTC. Translation: CASSQQGTGYEQYF.

The chain has TRBV30 and TRBJ1-6, with D unclear. The CDR3 spans 11 residues. CDR1 is GTSNPN, CDR2 SVGIG, per germline (reference sequence). The V and J ends lost 0 bases and 11 bases respectively, with 5 bases between them. CDR3 sequence (DNA): TGTGCCTGGAGTGTTAGTGCACCCCTCCACTTT. Translated: CAWSVSAPLHF.